This T cell receptor beta chain stems from a study of response to subunit inactivated influenza vaccine. The study's findings and limits: The authors offered the suggestion that each seasonal influenza vaccination recruits few new T cells.

Germline lookup yields CDR1 SGHTA and CDR2 FQGNSA. CDR3 length equals 15 residues. V lost 6 bases and J lost 0; bases outside the gene matches: 6. Each CDR3 protein is one row after TCRdb ran MiXCR on the RT-PCR reads. This sample has over 450,000 distinct CDR3 sequences; 10% to 15% occur once, and the top ten carry approximately 14%. This clonotype was counted between two and nine times. The antigen is not known. The chain uses TRBV7-2 and TRBJ2-3; 7 positions agree with TRBD2. The sample consisted of PBMCs from blood, taken around seven weeks after vaccination. This clonotype was obtained from a man between 50 and 59 years old who received an inactivated influenza vaccine. CDR3 sequence reads: CASRSTSTSTDTQYF. CDR3 nucleotide sequence: TGTGCCAGCAGATCGACTAGCACTAGCACAGATACGCAGTATTTT.